This T cell receptor (beta chain) was retrieved from a study of blood T cells in healthy people across ages. On this clonotype: What it recognizes is unknown.

For the second PCR, which ran for about 7 to 12 cycles, a sample-barcoded 5' primer and a J-beta primer mix were used. With 12 random nucleotides, a template-switch adaptor tagged each individual cDNA molecule. MiXCR was run by TCRdb on the 5' RACE reads, yielding one entry per CDR3 protein. The sample carries roughly 700,000 distinct CDR3 sequences, 49% recorded once. Germline-derived CDR1 and CDR2 are SGDLS and YYNGEE. The CDR3 contains 16 residues. Study-wide results and caveats: Naive and antigen-experienced cells could not be conclusively compared, given unsorted PBMCs. Roughly linearly, TCR beta diversity per million T cells fell as age increased.

Per sample, extraction of total RNA gave at least 5.5 micrograms in every case. The rearrangement joins TRBV9 to TRBJ2-1; D is possibly TRBD2 (5 bases). The DNA end is more similar to TRBJ2-7, so the J call may be wrong. Material: blood. This TCR came from a woman aged 55-69 years in good health. CDR3 in amino acids: CASSVREGRSYNEQYF. CDR3 sequence (DNA): TGTGCCAGCAGCGTACGAGAGGGTAGGTCCTACAATGAGCAGTACTTC.